The 10 T cell receptor beta chains presented below share a single source sample, sequenced in a study of blood T cells in healthy people across ages. A second PCR, run for about 7 to 11 cycles, used a sample-barcoded 5' primer plus a J-beta primer mix. Each CDR3 protein gets one entry after TCRdb re-called the 5' RACE reads with MiXCR. Counted here are 710,000 or so distinct CDR3 sequences, approximately 22% occurring once; the ten biggest clones make up roughly a fifth. The sequenced material came from blood. The receptors shown here come from a man aged 70-80 years in good health.

This clonotype was detected ten times or more. This rearrangement joins TRBV5-1 to TRBJ1-4, with a tentative D call TRBD1 (6 bases). V was trimmed by 7 bases and J by 8 bases, leaving 18 bases between them. CDR3 length: 14 amino acids. Looked up from germline, CDR1 is SGHRS and CDR2 is YFSETQ. This CDR3 reads CASADTGPWEKLFF. The CDR3, as DNA: TGCGCCAGCGCGGACACAGGGCCCTGGGAAAAACTGTTTTTT. The full variable domain, its missing parts supplied by reference TRBV5-1 and TRBJ1-4, is KAGVTQTPRYLIKTRGQQVTLSCSPISGHRSVSWYQQTPGQGLQFLFEYFSETQRNKGNFPGRFSGRQFSNSRSEMNVSTLELGDSALYLCASADTGPWEKLFFGSGTQLSVL.

This chain links TRBV20-1 with TRBJ1-2; D is undetermined. Germline V lookup: CDR1 DFQATT, CDR2 SNEGSKA (reference sequence). The CDR3 runs 14 residues. V was shortened by 4 bases and J by 4 bases, with 16 bases between the two germline ends. CDR3 coding DNA: TGCAGTGCTATTCTCTCAGACCATATCTATGGCTACACCTTC. Translated: CSAILSDHIYGYTF.

This clonotype appeared many times. The chain links TRBV20-1 to TRBJ1-5; a possible D gene is TRBD1 (5 bases). V dropped 1 base and J dropped 7 bases, with 8 bases sitting between them. Germline V CDR1 and CDR2: DFQATT, SNEGSKA (reference sequence). CDR3 length equals 12 residues. The CDR3 sequence: CSARGGDQPQHF. In DNA form, the CDR3 reads TGCAGTGCTAGAGGTGGGGACCAGCCCCAGCATTTT.

In its sample, this clonotype was seen a few times. This chain uses TRBV27 with TRBJ2-7; TRBD2 might be the D (6 bases). Looked up from germline, CDR1 is MNHEY and CDR2 is SMNVEV (reference sequence). The CDR3 is made up of 14 amino acids. Trimming shortened V by 8 bases and J by 1 base, and 15 bases separated the two germline ends. The CDR3 here is CASATRESSYEQYF. CDR3 coding DNA: TGTGCCAGCGCTACCCGGGAGAGTTCCTACGAGCAGTACTTC.

The V gene is TRBV2, the J gene TRBJ2-4; D is undetermined. Trimming removed 8 bases from V and 7 bases from J, with 15 bases in between. Germline V CDR1 and CDR2: SNHLY, FYNNEI. The CDR3 length is 13 residues. The DNA for the CDR3 is TGTGCCAGCCGCCCTGCCCCGATGAACATTCAGTACTTC. Amino acids: CASRPAPMNIQYF.

The V and J genes are TRBV29-1 and TRBJ2-3, with D hard to call. Germline loops: CDR1 SQVTM, CDR2 ANQGSEA. The CDR3 consists of 15 residues. V lost 1 base, J lost 0 bases, and 11 bases lay in between. CDR3 protein: CSVEGLEISTDTQYF. In DNA, the CDR3 is TGCAGCGTTGAAGGCCTAGAAATCAGCACAGATACGCAGTATTTT.

As to this clonotype: The conserved closing phenylalanine or tryptophan is absent in this CDR3, likely reflecting a read error. The chain joins TRBV20-1 to TRBJ1-5; perhaps TRBD1 as D (5 bases). From germline, CDR1 is DFQATT and CDR2 SNEGSKA (reference sequence). Between the trimmed V and J ends, which lost 3 bases and 2 bases, there was a span of 20 bases. The CDR3 consists of 17 residues. CDR3: CSARGRVAFLGNQPQHL. CDR3 bases: TGCAGTGCTAGGGGCAGGGTGGCGTTTTTGGGCAATCAGCCCCAGCATCTT.

This clonotype was seen a few times. The chain uses TRBV7-9 and TRBJ2-5, with TRBD2 identical over 8 bases. The V gene's germline CDR1 is SEHNR and CDR2 FQNEAQ (reference sequence). Trimming at V came to 2 bases and at J to 3 bases, leaving 2 bases not matched to a gene. The CDR3 length is 14 residues. The CDR3 DNA reads as TGTGCCAGCAGCTTATGGACTAGCAAAGAGACCCAGTACTTC. This codes for CASSLWTSKETQYF.

This clonotype has only a few counts. An end of the junction differs from the germline gene, which may be a read error. This chain uses TRBV12-3 or TRBV12-4 with TRBJ2-6; a possible D gene is TRBD1 (5 bases). The CDR3 extends over 15 amino acids. The CDR3 DNA reads TGTGCCAGCAGCCGCGACATTTCTGGGGCCAACGTCCTGGCTTTC. It codes for CASSRDISGANVLAF.

The table lists this clonotype with a few counts. The chain combines TRBV29-1 with TRBJ2-3; a weak D match, TRBD2 (5 bases). Germline assignment: CDR1 SQVTM and CDR2 ANQGSEA. The length of the CDR3 is 11 residues. V lost 7 bases and J lost 6, with 11 bases in between. CDR3 loop: CSATRSDTQYF. CDR3 DNA sequence: TGCAGCGCTACTAGATCCGATACGCAGTATTTT.